A selection of T cell receptor beta chains follows, all from one sample in a study of shared clonotypes between healthy human individuals. The protocol was immunoSEQ multiplex PCR, while the TCRdb copy is restricted to in-frame clones and leaves out a portion. This sample has approximately 2,300,000 clones, with under 95% found just once. Specimen: naive CD4+ T cells from PBMCs. The source is a young man in good health. Some clones in this sample may be carry-over from other donors' samples. The CDR3 runs from the conserved cysteine through the conserved F or W. The D gene is left open where the match is weak. A row's size may be missing; if present it is once, few, many or a size class.

abundance	v_gene	len	j_gene	d_gene	CDR3aa	CDR3nt
NA	TRBV18	15	TRBJ2-1	TRBD2	CASSPKAGGYNEQFF	TGTGCCAGCTCACCAAAAGCGGGAGGGTACAATGAGCAGTTCTTC
NA	TRBV28	14	TRBJ2-7	NA	CATTKGRNTNEQYF	TGTGCCACCACAAAAGGGCGGAACACCAACGAGCAGTACTTC
NA	TRBV29-1	13	TRBJ2-5	NA	CSVELWETETQYF	TGCAGCGTTGAGCTGTGGGAGACGGAGACCCAGTACTTC
NA	TRBV5-1	14	TRBJ2-5	NA	CASSPRPGGETQYF	TGCGCCAGCAGCCCCCGGCCGGGCGGAGAGACCCAGTACTTC
NA	TRBV4-1	16	TRBJ1-1	TRBD1	CASSLDRGQLNTEAFF	TGCGCCAGCAGCCTCGACAGGGGGCAGTTGAACACTGAAGCTTTCTTT
NA	TRBV29-1	18	TRBJ2-2	TRBD1	CSVSPGTGAPEVTGELFF	TGCAGCGTTTCGCCGGGGACAGGGGCCCCGGAAGTCACCGGGGAGCTGTTTTTT
NA	TRBV7-3	15	TRBJ2-1	NA	CASSLGGMGYNEQFF	TGTGCCAGCAGCTTGGGAGGAATGGGCTACAATGAGCAGTTCTTC
NA	TRBV27	16	TRBJ1-2	NA	CASSLVGSLSNYGYTF	TGTGCCAGCAGTTTAGTAGGCAGCCTCTCTAACTATGGCTACACCTTC
few	TRBV6-5	13	TRBJ1-1	NA	CAVFQAVNTEAFF	TGTGCAGTGTTCCAGGCGGTGAACACTGAAGCTTTCTTT
NA	TRBV25-1	16	TRBJ2-6	TRBD2	CASSTSGSPGANVLTF	TGTGCCAGCAGTACTAGCGGGAGTCCTGGGGCCAACGTCCTGACTTTC
NA	TRBV29-1	13	TRBJ2-3	NA	CSVRGRSTDTQYF	TGCAGCGTGAGGGGTCGGAGTACAGATACGCAGTATTTT
NA	TRBV28	18	TRBJ2-1	TRBD2	CASSLGLAHLSTYNEQFF	TGTGCCAGCAGCCTCGGACTAGCGCACCTTTCTACCTACAATGAGCAGTTCTTC
NA	TRBV5-1	14	TRBJ1-3	NA	CASSQGQPGNTIYF	TGCGCCAGCAGCCAAGGACAGCCAGGAAACACCATATATTTT
once	TRBV28	19	TRBJ2-3	TRBD2	CASSSDRLAGGTSTDTQYF	TGTGCCAGCAGTTCTGACCGACTAGCGGGAGGGACGAGCACAGATACGCAGTATTTT
NA	TRBV19	13	TRBJ1-1	NA	CASTEAMNTEAFF	TGTGCCAGTACGGAAGCCATGAACACTGAAGCTTTCTTT
NA	TRBV7-8	14	TRBJ2-3	TRBD1	CASSPGGRTDTQYF	TGTGCCAGCAGTCCAGGGGGTCGCACAGATACGCAGTATTTT
NA	TRBV28	18	TRBJ2-5	TRBD2	CASSLGLAGVRRVGTQYF	TGTGCCAGCAGTTTGGGACTAGCGGGAGTACGAAGGGTGGGGACCCAGTACTTC
NA	TRBV5-1	15	TRBJ2-3	TRBD2	CASSGGGRRTDTQYF	TGCGCCAGCAGCGGGGGCGGGAGGAGGACAGATACGCAGTATTTT
few	TRBV20-1	11	TRBJ1-2	TRBD1	CSTDRNYGYTF	TGCAGTACGGACAGGAACTATGGCTACACCTTC
NA	TRBV7-6	16	TRBJ2-5	TRBD1	CASSLVGRAGGETQYF	TGTGCCAGCAGCTTAGTGGGCCGTGCAGGGGGAGAGACCCAGTACTTC
NA	TRBV6-1	11	TRBJ2-1	NA	CASAWYNEQFF	TGTGCCAGCGCTTGGTACAATGAGCAGTTCTTC
NA	TRBV2	16	TRBJ2-1	TRBD2	CASSERSGTLYNEQFF	TGTGCCAGCAGTGAAAGGAGCGGGACCCTCTACAATGAGCAGTTCTTC
NA	TRBV9	13	TRBJ1-1	NA	CASSAHGGTEAFF	TGTGCCAGCAGCGCCCACGGAGGCACTGAAGCTTTCTTT
NA	TRBV7-8	13	TRBJ2-5	NA	CASSPASQETQYF	TGTGCCAGCAGCCCCGCCAGCCAAGAGACCCAGTACTTC
NA	TRBV7-3	15	TRBJ1-2	NA	CASSPEGLLNYGYTF	TGTGCCAGCAGCCCCGAGGGGTTATTAAACTATGGCTACACCTTC
NA	TRBV4-1	16	TRBJ2-5	TRBD2	CASSQVGLAGKETQYF	TGCGCCAGCAGCCAAGTGGGACTAGCGGGAAAAGAGACCCAGTACTTC
once	TRBV11-2	17	TRBJ2-3	NA	CASSLEPHRSSTDTQYF	TGTGCCAGCAGCTTAGAGCCCCACAGATCTAGCACAGATACGCAGTATTTT
NA	TRBV27	16	TRBJ1-2	TRBD1	CASSFDHRGLNYGYTF	TGTGCCAGCAGTTTCGATCACAGGGGACTCAACTATGGCTACACCTTC
NA	TRBV28	12	TRBJ1-2	NA	CATRGLNYGYTF	TGTGCCACCAGGGGCCTTAACTATGGCTACACCTTC
NA	TRBV5-1	13	TRBJ2-5	NA	CASSLEGGETQYF	TGCGCCAGCAGCTTAGAGGGCGGAGAGACCCAGTACTTC
NA	TRBV5-6	12	TRBJ2-2	NA	CASSPLGGELFF	TGTGCCAGCAGCCCCCTAGGGGGGGAGCTGTTTTTT
NA	TRBV5-1	13	TRBJ2-5	NA	CASSFDPRETQYF	TGCGCCAGCAGCTTTGACCCGCGGGAGACCCAGTACTTC
NA	TRBV28	14	TRBJ1-6	TRBD1	CATSRDRTNSPLHF	TGTGCCACCTCCAGGGACAGGACTAATTCACCCCTCCACTTT
NA	TRBV5-1	13	TRBJ1-1	TRBD1	CASSLEGGGEAFF	TGCGCCAGCAGCTTGGAAGGGGGCGGGGAAGCTTTCTTT